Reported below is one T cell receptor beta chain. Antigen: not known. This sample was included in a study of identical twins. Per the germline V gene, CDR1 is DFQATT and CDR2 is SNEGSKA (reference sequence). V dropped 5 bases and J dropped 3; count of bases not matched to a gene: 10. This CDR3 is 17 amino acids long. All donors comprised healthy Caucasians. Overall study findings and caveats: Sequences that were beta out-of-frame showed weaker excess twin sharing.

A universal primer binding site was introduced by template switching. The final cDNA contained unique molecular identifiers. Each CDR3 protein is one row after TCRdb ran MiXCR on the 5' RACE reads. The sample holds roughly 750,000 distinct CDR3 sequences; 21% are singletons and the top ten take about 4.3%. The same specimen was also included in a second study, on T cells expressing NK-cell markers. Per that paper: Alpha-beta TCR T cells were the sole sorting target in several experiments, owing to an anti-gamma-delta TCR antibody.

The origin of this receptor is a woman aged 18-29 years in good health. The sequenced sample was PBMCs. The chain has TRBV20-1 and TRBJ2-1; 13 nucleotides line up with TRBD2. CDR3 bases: TGCAGTGCTGTAACTAGCGGGGGGGCCGATCTCTACAATGAGCAGTTCTTC. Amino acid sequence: CSAVTSGGADLYNEQFF.